This TCR beta chain was retrieved from a study of blood T cell repertoires in COVID-19. Using immunoSEQ multiplex PCR, the repertoire was profiled, and TCRdb retains in-frame clones only, with some absent. The sample lists under 200,000 clones; approximately 90% were seen once. The CDR3 extends over 18 amino acids. Trimming at V came to 9 bases and at J to 0 bases, leaving 17 bases not matched to a gene. Germline CDR1 LNHDA, CDR2 SQIVND (reference sequence). Sequenced sample: peripheral blood. This chain connects TRBV19 to TRBJ2-7, with 10 bases identical to TRBD1. This TCR was sampled from a man between 18 and 35 years old with acute or convalescent COVID-19. As DNA, the CDR3 is TGTGCCAGCCGTCACAGGGACAGGGGCCAGCGGGGCTCCTACGAGCAGTACTTC. It is translated as CASRHRDRGQRGSYEQYF. The full variable domain, rest sourced from reference TRBV19 and TRBJ2-7, is DGGITQSPKYLFRKEGQNVTLSCEQNLNHDAMYWYRQDPGQGLRLIYYSQIVNDFQKGDIAEGYSVSREKKESFPLTVTSAQKNPTAFYLCASRHRDRGQRGSYEQYFGPGTRLTVT.